The text below deals with one T cell receptor beta chain. The antigen is undetermined. MiXCR, run by TCRdb on the PCR reads, gives a single entry per CDR3 protein. The sample holds some 680,000 distinct CDR3 sequences, over 25% seen once. CDR3 length: 15 residues. V dropped 2 bases and J dropped 5; count of bases not matched to a gene: 5. CDR1 is LGHDT and CDR2 is YNNKEL in the germline V gene (reference sequence). The data stem from a study of molecular identifiers for immune sequencing clone quantification. Study-wide results and caveats: Identical TCR molecules sharing a barcode could underestimate highly expanded clone sizes. Clones exceeding 20 RNA copies carried over 97% of effector molecules but under 1% of naive-cell molecules. The study reportedly detected spiked Jurkat TCR RNA from one cell among one million naive cells.

Source material: naive CD8+ T cells from blood, with Jurkat cell RNA spiked in. Subset here: FACS-sorted CD8+CD4-CCR7+CD45RA+ naive T cells. The gene calls are TRBV3-1 and TRBJ1-2; 10 nucleotides match TRBD1. The source of this sequence is a human donor in good health. Some libraries in this study had Jurkat cell RNA spiked in. The CDR3 DNA reads as TGTGCCAGCAGCCAAACGACAGGGGGCTGGTATGGCTACACCTTC. Translated, it gives CASSQTTGGWYGYTF.